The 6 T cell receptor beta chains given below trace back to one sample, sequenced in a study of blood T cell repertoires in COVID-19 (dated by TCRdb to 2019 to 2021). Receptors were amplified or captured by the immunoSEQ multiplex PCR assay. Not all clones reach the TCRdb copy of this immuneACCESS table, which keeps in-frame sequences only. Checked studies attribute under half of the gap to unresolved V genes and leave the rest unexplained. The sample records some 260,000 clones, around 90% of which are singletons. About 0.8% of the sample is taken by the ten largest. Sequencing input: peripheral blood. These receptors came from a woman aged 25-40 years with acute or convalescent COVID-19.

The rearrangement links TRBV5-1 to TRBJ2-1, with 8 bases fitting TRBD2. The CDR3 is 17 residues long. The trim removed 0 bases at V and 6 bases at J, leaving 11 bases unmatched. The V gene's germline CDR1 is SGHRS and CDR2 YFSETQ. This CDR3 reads CASSLGLGAGVLNEQFF. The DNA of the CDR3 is TGCGCCAGCAGCTTGGGACTGGGAGCGGGGGTTCTCAATGAGCAGTTCTTC.

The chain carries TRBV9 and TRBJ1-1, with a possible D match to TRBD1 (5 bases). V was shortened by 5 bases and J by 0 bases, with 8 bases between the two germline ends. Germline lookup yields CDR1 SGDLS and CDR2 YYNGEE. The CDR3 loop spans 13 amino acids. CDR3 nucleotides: TGTGCCAGCAGGGCAGGGCTGAACACTGAAGCTTTCTTT. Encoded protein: CASRAGLNTEAFF.

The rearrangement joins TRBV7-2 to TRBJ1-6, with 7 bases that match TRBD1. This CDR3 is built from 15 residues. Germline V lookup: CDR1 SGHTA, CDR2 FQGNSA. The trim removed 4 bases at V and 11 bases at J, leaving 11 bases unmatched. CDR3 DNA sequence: TGTGCCAGCAGCTCCTGGGCAGGGGGTGGGGCACCCCTCCACTTT. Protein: CASSSWAGGGAPLHF.

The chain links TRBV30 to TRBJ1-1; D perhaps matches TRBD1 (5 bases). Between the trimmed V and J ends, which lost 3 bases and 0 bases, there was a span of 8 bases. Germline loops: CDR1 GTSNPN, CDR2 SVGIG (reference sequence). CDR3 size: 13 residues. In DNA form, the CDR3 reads TGTGCCTGGAGGGGCAGGGTGAACACTGAAGCTTTCTTT. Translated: CAWRGRVNTEAFF.

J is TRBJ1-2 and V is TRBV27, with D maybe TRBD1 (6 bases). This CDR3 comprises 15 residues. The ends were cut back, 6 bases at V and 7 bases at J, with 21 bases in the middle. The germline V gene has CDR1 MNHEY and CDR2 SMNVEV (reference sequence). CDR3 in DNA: TGTGCCAGCAGCTCAATACAGGGTGGGATTGGTGGCTACACCTTC. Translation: CASSSIQGGIGGYTF.

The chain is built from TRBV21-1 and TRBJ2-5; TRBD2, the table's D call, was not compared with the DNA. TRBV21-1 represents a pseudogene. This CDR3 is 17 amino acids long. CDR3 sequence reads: CASSKEVTGEGVETQYF. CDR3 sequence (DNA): TGTGCCAGCAGCAAAGAGGTGACGGGGGAGGGGGTAGAGACCCAGTACTTC.